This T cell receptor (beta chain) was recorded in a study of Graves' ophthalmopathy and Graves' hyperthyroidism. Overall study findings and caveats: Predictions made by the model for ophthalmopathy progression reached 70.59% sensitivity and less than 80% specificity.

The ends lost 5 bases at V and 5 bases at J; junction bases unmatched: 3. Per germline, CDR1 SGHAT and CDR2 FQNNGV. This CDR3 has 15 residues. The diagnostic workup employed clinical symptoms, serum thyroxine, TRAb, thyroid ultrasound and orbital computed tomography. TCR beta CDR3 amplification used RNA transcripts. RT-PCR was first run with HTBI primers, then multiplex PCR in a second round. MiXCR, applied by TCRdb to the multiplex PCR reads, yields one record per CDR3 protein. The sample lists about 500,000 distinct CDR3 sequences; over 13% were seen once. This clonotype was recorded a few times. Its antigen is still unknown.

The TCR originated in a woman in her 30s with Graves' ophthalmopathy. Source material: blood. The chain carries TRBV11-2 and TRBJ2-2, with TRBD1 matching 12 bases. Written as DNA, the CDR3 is TGTGCCAGCAGCCCGGGACAGGGGGCGACCGGGGAGCTGTTTTTT. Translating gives CASSPGQGATGELFF.